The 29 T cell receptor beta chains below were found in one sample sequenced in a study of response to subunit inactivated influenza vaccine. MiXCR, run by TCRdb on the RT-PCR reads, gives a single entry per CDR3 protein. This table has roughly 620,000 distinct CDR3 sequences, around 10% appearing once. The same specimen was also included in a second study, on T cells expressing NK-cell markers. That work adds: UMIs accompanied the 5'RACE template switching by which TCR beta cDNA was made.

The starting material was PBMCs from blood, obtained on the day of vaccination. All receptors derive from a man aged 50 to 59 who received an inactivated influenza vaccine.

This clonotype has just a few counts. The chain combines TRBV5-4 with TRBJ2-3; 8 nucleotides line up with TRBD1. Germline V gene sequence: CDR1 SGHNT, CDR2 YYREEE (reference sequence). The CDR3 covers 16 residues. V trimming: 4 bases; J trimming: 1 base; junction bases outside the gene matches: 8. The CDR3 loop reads CASSTDRGTGTDTQYF. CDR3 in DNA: TGTGCCAGCAGCACAGACAGGGGAACCGGCACAGATACGCAGTATTTT.

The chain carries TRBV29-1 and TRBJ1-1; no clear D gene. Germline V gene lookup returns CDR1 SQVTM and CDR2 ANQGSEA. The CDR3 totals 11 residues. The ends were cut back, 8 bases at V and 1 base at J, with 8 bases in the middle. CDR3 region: CSSWENTEAFF. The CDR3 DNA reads TGCAGCTCTTGGGAGAACACTGAAGCTTTCTTT.

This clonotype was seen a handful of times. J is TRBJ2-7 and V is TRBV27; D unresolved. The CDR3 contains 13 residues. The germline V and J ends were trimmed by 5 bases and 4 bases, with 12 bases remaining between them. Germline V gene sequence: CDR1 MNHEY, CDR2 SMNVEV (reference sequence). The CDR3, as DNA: TGTGCCAGCAGTACGGACGCACGATACGAGCAGTACTTC. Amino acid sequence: CASSTDARYEQYF.

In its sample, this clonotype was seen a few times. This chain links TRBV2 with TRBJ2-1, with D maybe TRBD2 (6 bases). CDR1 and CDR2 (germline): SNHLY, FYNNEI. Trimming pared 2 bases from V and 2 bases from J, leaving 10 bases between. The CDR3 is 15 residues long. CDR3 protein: CASSERRGPYNEQFF. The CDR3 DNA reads TGTGCCAGCAGTGAACGGCGGGGTCCCTACAATGAGCAGTTCTTC.

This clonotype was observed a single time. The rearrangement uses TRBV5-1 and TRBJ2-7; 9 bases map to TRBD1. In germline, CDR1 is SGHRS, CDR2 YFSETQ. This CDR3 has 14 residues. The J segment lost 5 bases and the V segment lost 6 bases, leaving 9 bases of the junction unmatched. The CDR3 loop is CASTRDRAVHEQYF. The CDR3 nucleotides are TGCGCCAGCACCCGGGACAGGGCCGTCCACGAGCAGTACTTC.

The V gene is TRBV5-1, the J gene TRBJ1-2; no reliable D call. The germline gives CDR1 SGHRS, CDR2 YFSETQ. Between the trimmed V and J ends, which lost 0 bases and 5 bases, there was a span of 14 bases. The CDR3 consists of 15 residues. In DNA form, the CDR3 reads TGCGCCAGCAGCTTGGACAGCGCGCGTGGGTATGGCTACACCTTC. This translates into CASSLDSARGYGYTF.

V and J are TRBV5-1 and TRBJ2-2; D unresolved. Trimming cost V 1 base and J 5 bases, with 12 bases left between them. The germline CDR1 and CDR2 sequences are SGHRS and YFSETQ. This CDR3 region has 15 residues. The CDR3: CASSLSGVGTGELFF. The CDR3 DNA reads TGCGCCAGCAGCTTGTCTGGGGTTGGAACCGGGGAGCTGTTTTTT.

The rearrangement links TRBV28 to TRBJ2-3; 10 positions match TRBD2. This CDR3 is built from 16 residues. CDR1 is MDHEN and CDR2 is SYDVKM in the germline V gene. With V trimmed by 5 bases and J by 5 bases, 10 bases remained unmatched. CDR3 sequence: CASSPPSGRAVDTQYF. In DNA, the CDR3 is TGTGCCAGCAGTCCACCGAGCGGGAGGGCCGTAGATACGCAGTATTTT.

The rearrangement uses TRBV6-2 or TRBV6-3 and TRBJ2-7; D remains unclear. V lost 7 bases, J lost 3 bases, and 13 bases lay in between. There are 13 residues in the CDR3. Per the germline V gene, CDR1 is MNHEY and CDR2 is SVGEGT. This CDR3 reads CASTGLVVYEQYF. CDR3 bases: TGTGCCAGCACTGGGCTAGTTGTCTACGAGCAGTACTTC.

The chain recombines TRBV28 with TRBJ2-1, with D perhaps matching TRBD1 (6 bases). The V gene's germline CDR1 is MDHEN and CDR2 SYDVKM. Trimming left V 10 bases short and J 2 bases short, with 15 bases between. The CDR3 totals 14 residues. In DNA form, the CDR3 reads TGTGCCATCCTTCAGACAGGTACCTACAATGAGCAGTTCTTC. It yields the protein CAILQTGTYNEQFF.

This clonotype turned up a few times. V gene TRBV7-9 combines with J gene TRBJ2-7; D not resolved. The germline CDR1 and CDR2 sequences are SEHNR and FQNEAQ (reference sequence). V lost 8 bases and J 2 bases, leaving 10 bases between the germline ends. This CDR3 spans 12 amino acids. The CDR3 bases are TGTGCCAGCGAGAGTACTCCCTACGAGCAGTACTTC. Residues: CASESTPYEQYF.

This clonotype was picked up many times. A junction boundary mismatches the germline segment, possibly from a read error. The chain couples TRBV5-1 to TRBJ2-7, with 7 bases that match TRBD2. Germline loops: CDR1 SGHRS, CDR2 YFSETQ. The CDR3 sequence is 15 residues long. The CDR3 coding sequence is TGTGCCAGCAGCTTGGGTTTAGCGGGTGCCTACGAGCAGTACTTC. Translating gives CASSLGLAGAYEQYF.

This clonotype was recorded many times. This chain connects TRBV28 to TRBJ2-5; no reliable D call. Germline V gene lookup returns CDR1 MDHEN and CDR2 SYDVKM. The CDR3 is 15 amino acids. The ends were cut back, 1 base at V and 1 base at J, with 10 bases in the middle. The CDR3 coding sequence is TGTGCCAGCAGTTTATACTCGGCAGGCCAAGAGACCCAGTACTTC. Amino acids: CASSLYSAGQETQYF.

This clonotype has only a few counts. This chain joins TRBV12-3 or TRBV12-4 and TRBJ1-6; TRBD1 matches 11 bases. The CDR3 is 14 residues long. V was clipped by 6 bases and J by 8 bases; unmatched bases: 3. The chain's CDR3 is CASSGTGGHSPLHF. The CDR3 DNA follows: TGTGCCAGCAGCGGGACAGGGGGACATTCACCCCTCCACTTT.

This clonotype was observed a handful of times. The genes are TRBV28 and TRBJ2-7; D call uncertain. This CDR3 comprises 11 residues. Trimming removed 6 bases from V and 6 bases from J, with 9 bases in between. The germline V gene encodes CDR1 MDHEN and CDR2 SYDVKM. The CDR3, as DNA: TGTGCCAGCAGGGAACACGCCGAGCAGTACTTC. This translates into CASREHAEQYF.

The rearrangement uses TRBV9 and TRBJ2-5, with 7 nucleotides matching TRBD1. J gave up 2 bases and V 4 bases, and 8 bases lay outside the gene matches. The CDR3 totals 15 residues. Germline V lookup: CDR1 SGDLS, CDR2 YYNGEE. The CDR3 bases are TGTGCCAGCAGCCCATTAGGGACAGTGCAAGAGACCCAGTACTTC. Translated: CASSPLGTVQETQYF.

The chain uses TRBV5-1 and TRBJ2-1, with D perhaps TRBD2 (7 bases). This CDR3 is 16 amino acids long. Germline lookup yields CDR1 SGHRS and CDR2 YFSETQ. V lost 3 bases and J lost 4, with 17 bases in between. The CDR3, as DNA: TGCGCCAGCAGCTCAGGGTACGGGGGGCCGTACAATGAGCAGTTCTTC. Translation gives CASSSGYGGPYNEQFF.

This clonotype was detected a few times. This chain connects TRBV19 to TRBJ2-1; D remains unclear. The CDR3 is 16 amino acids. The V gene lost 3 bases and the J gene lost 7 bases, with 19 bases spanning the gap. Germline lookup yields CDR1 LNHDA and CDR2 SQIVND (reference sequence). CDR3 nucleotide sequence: TGTGCCAGTAGTATTAGATGGCAGGTGAATTTGAATGAGCAGTTCTTC. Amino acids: CASSIRWQVNLNEQFF. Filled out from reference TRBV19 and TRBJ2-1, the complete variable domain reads DGGITQSPKYLFRKEGQNVTLSCEQNLNHDAMYWYRQDPGQGLRLIYYSQIVNDFQKGDIAEGYSVSREKKESFPLTVTSAQKNPTAFYLCASSIRWQVNLNEQFFGPGTRLTVL.

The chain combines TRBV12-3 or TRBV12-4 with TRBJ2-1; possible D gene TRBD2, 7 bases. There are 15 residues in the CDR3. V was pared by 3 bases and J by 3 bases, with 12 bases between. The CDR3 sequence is CASSFTGGLYNEQFF. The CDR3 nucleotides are TGTGCCAGCAGTTTCACGGGGGGCCTCTACAATGAGCAGTTCTTC.

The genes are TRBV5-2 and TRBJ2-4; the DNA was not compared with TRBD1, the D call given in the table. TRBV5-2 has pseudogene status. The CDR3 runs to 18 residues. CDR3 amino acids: CARGRGPGDNIAKNIQYF. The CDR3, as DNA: TGTGCCAGGGGCCGCGGGCCGGGTGACAATATAGCCAAAAACATTCAGTACTTC.

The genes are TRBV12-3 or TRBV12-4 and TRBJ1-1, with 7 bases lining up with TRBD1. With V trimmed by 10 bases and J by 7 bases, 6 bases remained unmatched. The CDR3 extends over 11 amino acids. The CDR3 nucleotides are TGTGCCACCAAACAGGGGATTGAAGCTTTCTTT. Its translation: CATKQGIEAFF.

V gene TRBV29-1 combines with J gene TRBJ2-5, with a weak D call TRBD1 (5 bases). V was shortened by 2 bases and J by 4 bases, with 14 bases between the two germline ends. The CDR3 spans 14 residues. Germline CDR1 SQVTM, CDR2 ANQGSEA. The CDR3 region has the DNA TGCAGCGTTGAAAATCCAGGGATTCTAGAGACCCAGTACTTC. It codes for CSVENPGILETQYF.

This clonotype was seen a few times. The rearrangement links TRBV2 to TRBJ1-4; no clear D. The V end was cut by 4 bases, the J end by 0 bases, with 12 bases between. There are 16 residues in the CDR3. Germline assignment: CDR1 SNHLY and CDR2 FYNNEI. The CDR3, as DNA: TGTGCCAGCAGTGGAAGAGGCACCGCAACTAATGAAAAACTGTTTTTT. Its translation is CASSGRGTATNEKLFF.

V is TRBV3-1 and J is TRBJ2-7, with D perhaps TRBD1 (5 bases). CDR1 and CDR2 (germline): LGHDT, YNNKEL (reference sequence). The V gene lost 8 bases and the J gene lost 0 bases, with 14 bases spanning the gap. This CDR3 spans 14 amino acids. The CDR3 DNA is TGTGCCAGCGGGGCCCCAGGACGCTCCTACGAGCAGTACTTC. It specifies CASGAPGRSYEQYF.

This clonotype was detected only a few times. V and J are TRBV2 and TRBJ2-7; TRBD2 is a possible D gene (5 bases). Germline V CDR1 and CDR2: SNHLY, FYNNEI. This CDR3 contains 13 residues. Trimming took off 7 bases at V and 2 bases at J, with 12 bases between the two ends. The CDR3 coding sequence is TGTGCCAGCAATCTGGAGGCAGCCTACGAGCAGTACTTC. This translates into CASNLEAAYEQYF.

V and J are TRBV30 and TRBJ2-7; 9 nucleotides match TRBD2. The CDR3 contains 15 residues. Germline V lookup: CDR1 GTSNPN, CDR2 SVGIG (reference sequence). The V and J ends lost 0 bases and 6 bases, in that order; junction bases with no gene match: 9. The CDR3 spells CAWSVGLAGFGEQYF. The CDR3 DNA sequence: TGTGCCTGGAGTGTAGGGCTAGCGGGGTTCGGCGAGCAGTACTTC. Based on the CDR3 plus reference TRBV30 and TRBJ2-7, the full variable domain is SQTIHQWPATLVQPVGSPLSLECTVEGTSNPNLYWYRQAAGRGLQLLFYSVGIGQISSEVPQNLSASRPQDRQFILSSKKLLLSDSGFYLCAWSVGLAGFGEQYFGPGTRLTVT.

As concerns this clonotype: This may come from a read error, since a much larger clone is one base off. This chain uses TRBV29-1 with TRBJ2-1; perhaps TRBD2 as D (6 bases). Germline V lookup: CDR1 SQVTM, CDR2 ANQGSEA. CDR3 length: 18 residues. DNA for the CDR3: TGCAGCGTTGAAGGTTGGCGGGACCCCCAAGGGTACTACGATGAGCAGTTCTTC. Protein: CSVEGWRDPQGYYDEQFF.

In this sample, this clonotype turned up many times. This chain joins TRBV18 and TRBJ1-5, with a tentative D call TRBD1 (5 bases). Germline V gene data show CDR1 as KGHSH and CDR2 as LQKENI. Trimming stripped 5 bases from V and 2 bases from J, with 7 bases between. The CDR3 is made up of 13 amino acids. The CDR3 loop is CASSGGGNQPQHF. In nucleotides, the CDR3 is TGTGCCAGCTCAGGGGGTGGCAATCAGCCCCAGCATTTT.

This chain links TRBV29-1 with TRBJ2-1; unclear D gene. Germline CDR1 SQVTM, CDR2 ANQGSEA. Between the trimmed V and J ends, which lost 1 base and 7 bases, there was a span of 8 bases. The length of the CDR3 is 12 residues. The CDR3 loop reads CSVEGAWNEQFF. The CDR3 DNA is TGCAGCGTTGAAGGGGCCTGGAATGAGCAGTTCTTC.